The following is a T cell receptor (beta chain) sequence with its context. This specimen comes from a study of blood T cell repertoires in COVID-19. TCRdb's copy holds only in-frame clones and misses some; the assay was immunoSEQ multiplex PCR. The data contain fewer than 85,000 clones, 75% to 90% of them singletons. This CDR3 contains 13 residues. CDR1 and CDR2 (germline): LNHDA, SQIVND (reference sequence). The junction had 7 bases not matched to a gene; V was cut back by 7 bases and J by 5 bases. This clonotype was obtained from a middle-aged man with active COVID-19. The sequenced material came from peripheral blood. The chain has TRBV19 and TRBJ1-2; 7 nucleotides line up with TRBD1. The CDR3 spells CASTSQGQYGYTF. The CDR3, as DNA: TGTGCCAGTACCTCACAGGGGCAGTATGGCTACACCTTC. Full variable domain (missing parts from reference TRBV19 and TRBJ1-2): DGGITQSPKYLFRKEGQNVTLSCEQNLNHDAMYWYRQDPGQGLRLIYYSQIVNDFQKGDIAEGYSVSREKKESFPLTVTSAQKNPTAFYLCASTSQGQYGYTFGSGTRLTVV.